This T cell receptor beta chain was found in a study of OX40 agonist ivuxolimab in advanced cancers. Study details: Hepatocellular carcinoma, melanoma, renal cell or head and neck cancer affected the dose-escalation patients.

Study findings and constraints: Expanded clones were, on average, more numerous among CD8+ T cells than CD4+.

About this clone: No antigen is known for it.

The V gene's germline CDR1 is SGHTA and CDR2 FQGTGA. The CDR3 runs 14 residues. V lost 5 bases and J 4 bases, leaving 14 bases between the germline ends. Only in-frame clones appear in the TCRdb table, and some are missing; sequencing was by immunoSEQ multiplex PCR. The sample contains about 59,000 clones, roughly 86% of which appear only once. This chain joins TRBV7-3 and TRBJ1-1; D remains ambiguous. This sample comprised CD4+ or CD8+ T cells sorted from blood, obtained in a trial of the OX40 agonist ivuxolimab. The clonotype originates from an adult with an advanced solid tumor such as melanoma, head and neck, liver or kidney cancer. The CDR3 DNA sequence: TGTGCCAGCAGCCTCGGCGGAGGGCGCACTGAAGCTTTCTTT. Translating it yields CASSLGGGRTEAFF.